The T cell receptor beta chain described here comes from a study of response to subunit inactivated influenza vaccine. TCRdb recomputed calls from the RT-PCR reads with MiXCR, one row per CDR3 protein. In the table there are around 570,000 distinct CDR3 sequences, about 11% of which are singletons. Germline assignment: CDR1 SGHDT and CDR2 YYEEEE. This CDR3 is 12 amino acids long. V lost 4 bases and J 9 bases, leaving 11 bases between the germline ends. This same sample was also taken into another study, of T cells expressing NK-cell markers. That paper states: 5'RACE template switching with UMIs produced the TCR beta cDNA. Sorted CD3+CD56-NKG2C+, CD3+CD56+NKG2C+ and CD3+CD56+NKG2C- T cells supplied the TCR beta repertoires.

The V and J genes are TRBV5-6 and TRBJ2-1; no firm D call. This specimen was PBMCs from blood, taken on the day of vaccination. This sequence originates from a man aged 45-65 years who received an inactivated influenza vaccine. The CDR3 reads CASSVRTLEQFF. In nucleotides, the CDR3 is TGTGCCAGCAGCGTTAGGACGCTTGAGCAGTTCTTC.